These T cell receptor beta chains were read from a single sample in a study of T cell responses to AZD1222 COVID-19 vaccine. Profiled with immunoSEQ multiplex PCR; TCRdb holds only in-frame clones, not every one. The sample contains 130,000 or so clones, more than 85% of which appear only once. Specimen: peripheral blood, collected on day 0 of AZD1222 vaccination. The receptors originated from an adult in good health. Both conserved end residues are part of each CDR3. D genes are given only for firm matches. The listing skips clone size in some rows; elsewhere it reads once, few, many or a size class.

TRBV25-1	TRBD1	.	TRBJ1-4	TGTGCCAGCAGTGAATGGGGACAGGGGGCTCTCGAAAAACTGTTTTTT	CASSEWGQGALEKLFF
TRBV19	.	once	TRBJ1-2	TGTGCCAGTAGTGCCCTTGACTCTCTGGGTGGCTACACCTTC	CASSALDSLGGYTF
TRBV9	.	.	TRBJ1-5	TGTGCCAGCAGCCCTGGACAGCTAAATCAGCCCCAGCATTTT	CASSPGQLNQPQHF
TRBV12-5	TRBD1	.	TRBJ1-2	TGTGCTAGTGGTTTGGCCTCAGGACAGGGGGTCTATGGCTACACCTTC	CASGLASGQGVYGYTF
TRBV6-1	TRBD2	.	TRBJ2-7	TGTGCCAGCAGTGAAGGGCCCCAATATAGCGGGAGTTTTTGGGAGCAGTACTTC	CASSEGPQYSGSFWEQYF
TRBV10-3	TRBD1	.	TRBJ2-2	TGTGCCATCAGCCAGGGGGCTTTGAACACCGGGGAGCTGTTTTTT	CAISQGALNTGELFF
TRBV30	TRBD1	.	TRBJ1-4	TGTGCCCGGAGAGAGACAGGGGGGAGTGAAAAACTGTTTTTT	CARRETGGSEKLFF
TRBV7-2	.	.	TRBJ2-1	TGTGCCAGCAGCTTAGTCCCGGGTCGCTTCGGCAATGAGCAGTTCTTC	CASSLVPGRFGNEQFF
TRBV6-4	TRBD1	.	TRBJ2-1	TGTGCCAGCAGTGACTCGACAGGGGGCAATGAGCAGTTCTTC	CASSDSTGGNEQFF
TRBV3-1/TRBV3-2	TRBD2	.	TRBJ2-1	TGTGCCAGCAGTCAAGGCACTAGCGGGCTCTCCTACAATGAGCAGTTCTTC	CASSQGTSGLSYNEQFF
TRBV6-4	TRBD1	.	TRBJ1-5	TGTGCCAGCAGTGACACAGGGGTCGGGAATCAGCCCCAGCATTTT	CASSDTGVGNQPQHF
TRBV19	.	.	TRBJ2-2	TGTGCCAGTAGTAACACAGGGCCCACCGGGGAGCTGTTTTTT	CASSNTGPTGELFF
TRBV7-9	TRBD1	.	TRBJ1-6	TGTGCCAGCAGCCCCAGGACAGGGGGCTTGGATTCACCCCTCCACTTT	CASSPRTGGLDSPLHF
TRBV4-3	.	.	TRBJ1-1	TGCGCCAGCAGCCAAGATGCCGTAACGAGGAACACTGAAGCTTTCTTT	CASSQDAVTRNTEAFF
TRBV9	.	once	TRBJ2-3	TGTGCCAGCAGCGTAGAATTCTTAAGCACAGATACGCAGTATTTT	CASSVEFLSTDTQYF
TRBV9	.	.	TRBJ1-6	TGTGCCAGCAGCGTAGAGGGGCCTAATTCACCCCTCCACTTT	CASSVEGPNSPLHF
TRBV24-1	TRBD1	.	TRBJ1-5	TGTGCCACCAGTGAGGGACAGAACAATCAGCCCCAGCATTTT	CATSEGQNNQPQHF
TRBV4-3	TRBD1	.	TRBJ2-1	TGCGCCAGCAGCCAAGAGCTAGGGGACAGGGGGCCGTCCGGCAATGAGCAGTTCTTC	CASSQELGDRGPSGNEQFF
TRBV5-1	.	.	TRBJ1-6	TGCGCCAGCAGCGCAGGCCCGAGGGGAAGGCATAATTCACCCCTCCACTTT	CASSAGPRGRHNSPLHF
TRBV14	.	.	TRBJ1-1	TGTGCCAGCAGCCAATCCGGGACTGAAGCTTTCTTT	CASSQSGTEAFF
TRBV19	.	.	TRBJ1-2	TGTGCCAGTAGTATTCAAACCAACTATGGCTACACCTTC	CASSIQTNYGYTF
TRBV15	.	.	TRBJ1-1	TGTGCCACCAGCAGAGCCGGACAGCGGAACACTGAAGCTTTCTTT	CATSRAGQRNTEAFF
TRBV4-3	TRBD2	.	TRBJ2-2	TGCGCCAGCAGCCAGATGACTAGCGGGGTGAACACCGGGGAGCTGTTTTTT	CASSQMTSGVNTGELFF
TRBV3-1/TRBV3-2	.	.	TRBJ2-1	TGTGCCAGCAGCCAAAAGGGTGAGCAGTTCTTC	CASSQKGEQFF
TRBV7-2	.	.	TRBJ2-2	TGTGCCAGCAGCTTAGACGGGGGCTACACCGGGGAGCTGTTTTTT	CASSLDGGYTGELFF
TRBV4-1	TRBD1	.	TRBJ1-5	TGCGCCAGCAGCCAAGTTGGGACAGGGCGGGTCAAGCCCCAGCATTTT	CASSQVGTGRVKPQHF
TRBV19	.	.	TRBJ1-1	TGTGCCAGTAGTATGGCAGGGCCGGGCACTGAAGCTTTCTTT	CASSMAGPGTEAFF
TRBV7-2	TRBD2	once	TRBJ2-7	TGTGCCAGCAGGGCTCCAGGGCTAGCGGGAGGCGAGCAGTACTTC	CASRAPGLAGGEQYF
TRBV3-1/TRBV3-2	.	.	TRBJ1-5	TGTGCCAGCAGCCAAGATGTCAGCGATCAGCCCCAGCATTTT	CASSQDVSDQPQHF
TRBV19	.	.	TRBJ1-6	TGTGCCAGTAATACGGGACATAATTCACCCCTCCACTTT	CASNTGHNSPLHF
TRBV15	.	.	TRBJ1-4	TGTGCCACCAGCAGAGATCCGGTAACAGGTGAAAAACTGTTTTTT	CATSRDPVTGEKLFF
TRBV3-1/TRBV3-2	TRBD2	.	TRBJ2-3	TGTGCCAGCAGCCTGCGGACTAGAGGTGTCACAGATACGCAGTATTTT	CASSLRTRGVTDTQYF
TRBV2	.	.	TRBJ2-2	TGTGCCAGCAGACAGGGCCCAAGAGGCACCGGGGAGCTGTTTTTT	CASRQGPRGTGELFF
TRBV6-5	.	.	TRBJ1-1	TGTGCCAGCAGTTACTCGGGGGGTGGGAACACTGAAGCTTTCTTT	CASSYSGGGNTEAFF
TRBV14	.	.	TRBJ2-3	TGTGCCAGCAGCCCGAAAACCCTCGGTACAGATACGCAGTATTTT	CASSPKTLGTDTQYF
TRBV2	TRBD1	.	TRBJ2-3	TGTGCCAGCAGTCCCTCGACAGGGAGTCAGGCAGATACGCAGTATTTT	CASSPSTGSQADTQYF
TRBV2	TRBD2	.	TRBJ2-2	TGTGCCAGCCTAGGGACTAGCGGGAACACCGGGGAGCTGTTTTTT	CASLGTSGNTGELFF
TRBV3-1/TRBV3-2	.	few	TRBJ1-2	TGTGCCAGCAGCCAAGATTTGCCCCGGACAGTTTTTTCTAACTATGGCTACACCTTC	CASSQDLPRTVFSNYGYTF
TRBV5-8	.	few	TRBJ1-5	TGTGCCAGCAGCTTAAAAGACTCTAGCAATCAGCCCCAGCATTTT	CASSLKDSSNQPQHF
TRBV28	.	.	TRBJ1-4	TGTGCCAGCAGCCCTTTAGGGCCCCGGGGGGAAAAACTGTTTTTT	CASSPLGPRGEKLFF